These 16 T cell receptor beta chains were all obtained from the same sample, sequenced in a study of vaccination and CD4 T cells after COVID-19. CD4+ T cells that had been cultured provided DNA sequenced with the Oncomine TCR Beta short-read assay. TCRdb processed the PCR reads anew with MiXCR; each CDR3 protein has one entry. The data show some 11,000 distinct CDR3 sequences, around 61% seen once. For these receptors, no antigen is known. The treatment is: roughly ten-day PBMC culture with coronavirus spike peptide pools or control peptides (ViraFEST assay). The sequenced sample was CD4+ T cells from blood, cultured in vitro, obtained before SARS-CoV-2 vaccination. All receptors derive from a human donor who had recovered from COVID-19.

This clonotype was found a few times. This sequence joins TRBV7-2 and TRBJ2-5, with 9 bases lining up with TRBD1. The CDR3 runs to 14 residues. Germline V gives CDR1 SGHTA, CDR2 FQGNSA. The J segment lost 5 bases and the V segment lost 6 bases, leaving 7 bases of the junction unmatched. DNA for the CDR3: TGTGCCAGCAGACAGAACAGGGGGCAGGAGACCCAGTACTTC. As protein: CASRQNRGQETQYF.

The chain recombines TRBV18 with TRBJ1-1, with TRBD1 matching over 7 bases. CDR3 length equals 14 residues. Germline V CDR1 and CDR2: KGHSH, LQKENI. V trimming: 2 bases; J trimming: 4 bases; junction bases outside the gene matches: 4. CDR3 bases: TGTGCCAGCTCACCAGAGACAGGGATCACTGAAGCTTTCTTT. Encoded protein: CASSPETGITEAFF.

V usage is TRBV6-1 and J usage is TRBJ2-3; 12 nucleotides line up with TRBD2. Germline V CDR1 and CDR2: MNHNS, SASEGT. The CDR3 is 15 amino acids. Trimming removed 6 bases from V and 3 bases from J; junction bases left unmatched: 4. The CDR3 reads CASSRLAGATDTQYF. DNA for the CDR3: TGTGCCAGCAGCAGACTAGCGGGAGCGACAGATACGCAGTATTTT.

The chain carries TRBV20-1 and TRBJ1-4, with no clear D. V dropped 3 bases and J dropped 4 bases, with 9 bases sitting between them. The CDR3 contains 13 residues. CDR1 and CDR2 from the germline V gene are DFQATT and SNEGSKA (reference sequence). The CDR3 region is CSASQAYNEKLFF. CDR3 nucleotides: TGCAGTGCTAGCCAAGCGTATAATGAAAAACTGTTTTTT.

This sequence joins TRBV5-4 and TRBJ2-7; a weak D match, TRBD1 (7 bases). The CDR3 covers 12 residues. Germline assignment: CDR1 SGHNT and CDR2 YYREEE (reference sequence). Trimming shortened V by 3 bases and J by 7 bases, and 11 bases separated the two germline ends. CDR3 in amino acids: CASSSSGGEQYF. CDR3 nucleotides: TGTGCCAGCAGCTCCTCAGGGGGGGAGCAGTACTTC.

The chain is built from TRBV20-1 and TRBJ2-3; D ambiguous. Looked up from germline, CDR1 is DFQATT and CDR2 is SNEGSKA (reference sequence). Trimming cost V 6 bases and J 3 bases, with 16 bases left between them. CDR3 length: 14 residues. The CDR3 DNA reads TGCAGTGCAAAGGATAGTACGTTTACAGATACGCAGTATTTT. Amino acid sequence: CSAKDSTFTDTQYF.

As for this clonotype: A much more abundant neighbour one base away suggests this may be a read error. Because the CDR3 is missing its conserved closing phenylalanine or tryptophan, this is likely a read error. The chain links TRBV20-1 to TRBJ2-5; D remains ambiguous. Deletions cut 5 bases from V and 4 bases from J, with 8 bases between. This CDR3 has 11 residues. Germline V lookup: CDR1 DFQATT, CDR2 SNEGSKA (reference sequence). This CDR3 is CSAYRGETQYL. Written as DNA, the CDR3 is TGCAGTGCTTATAGAGGAGAGACCCAGTACCTC.

The chain has TRBV19 and TRBJ2-5; 7 bases fit TRBD2. The trim removed 0 bases at V and 5 bases at J, leaving 15 bases unmatched. The CDR3 loop spans 18 amino acids. The germline CDR1 and CDR2 sequences are LNHDA and SQIVND (reference sequence). The CDR3, as DNA: TGTGCCAGTAGTATAGATCGGGCTGGGAGGGGAGGAAGGGAGACCCAGTACTTC. This sequence encodes CASSIDRAGRGGRETQYF.

V and J are TRBV12-3 or TRBV12-4 and TRBJ2-5; D unresolved. This CDR3 is built from 14 residues. V gave up 6 bases and J gave up 1 base, with 12 bases separating them. The CDR3 region is CASSTGRTQETQYF. The DNA of the CDR3 is TGTGCCAGCAGCACCGGACGGACCCAAGAGACCCAGTACTTC.

The V call is TRBV27, the J call TRBJ2-7, with D possibly TRBD1 on 5 matching bases. V was clipped by 4 bases and J by 2 bases, with 21 bases between them. This CDR3 has 17 residues. Germline V CDR1 and CDR2: MNHEY, SMNVEV (reference sequence). The CDR3 reads CASSYPSLTTEPYEQYF. CDR3 sequence (DNA): TGTGCCAGCAGTTACCCCTCCCTCACGACAGAGCCCTACGAGCAGTACTTC.

J is TRBJ1-4 and V is TRBV20-1; D not certain. The CDR3 extends over 16 amino acids. V lost 0 bases and J lost 2, with 13 bases in between. Germline V CDR1 and CDR2: DFQATT, SNEGSKA (reference sequence). The CDR3 loop is CSARDLLSGTNEKLFF. CDR3 nucleotides: TGCAGTGCTAGAGATTTGTTGAGCGGCACTAATGAAAAACTGTTTTTT.

The chain carries TRBV28 and TRBJ1-2; D not certain. The germline CDR1 and CDR2 sequences are MDHEN and SYDVKM. The germline V and J ends were trimmed by 1 base and 8 bases, with 20 bases remaining between them. The CDR3 length is 16 residues. The CDR3 DNA is TGTGCCAGCAGTTTATTGGTAGAGCCTATATCGGGGGGCTACACCTTC. Amino acids: CASSLLVEPISGGYTF.

The chain couples TRBV20-1 to TRBJ2-3; 8 positions agree with TRBD2. Trimming at V came to 0 bases and at J to 1 base, leaving 6 bases not matched to a gene. Germline-derived CDR1 and CDR2 are DFQATT and SNEGSKA (reference sequence). The CDR3 is made up of 16 amino acids. CDR3 protein: CSARDTGTRGTDTQYF. The DNA for the CDR3 is TGCAGTGCTAGAGATACCGGGACTAGGGGCACAGATACGCAGTATTTT.

This chain joins TRBV4-1 and TRBJ2-5; 9 bases are a match to TRBD2. Germline V CDR1 and CDR2: MGHRA, YSYEKL. V was pared by 3 bases and J by 2 bases, with 7 bases of the junction left unmatched. The CDR3 loop spans 16 amino acids. CDR3 sequence reads: CASSQTQAGGQETQYF. In DNA, the CDR3 is TGCGCCAGCAGCCAGACCCAAGCGGGAGGACAAGAGACCCAGTACTTC.

The V gene is TRBV28, the J gene TRBJ1-5; 7 bases line up with TRBD1. V dropped 5 bases and J dropped 12; count of bases not matched to a gene: 19. The CDR3 runs 16 residues. Germline V gene sequence: CDR1 MDHEN, CDR2 SYDVKM. CDR3 sequence: CASSINLIRGQKGQHF. CDR3 coding DNA: TGTGCCAGCAGTATAAACCTGATCCGGGGACAGAAAGGCCAGCATTTT.

This clonotype was seen only a few times. The rearrangement links TRBV7-2 to TRBJ1-5, with D possibly being TRBD1 (6 bases). Trimming removed 5 bases from V and 0 bases from J, with 11 bases in between. The CDR3 sequence is 15 residues long. CDR1 and CDR2 (germline): SGHTA, FQGNSA. The CDR3 sequence is CASSLGTLSNQPQHF. The CDR3 DNA is TGTGCCAGCAGCCTCGGGACACTTAGCAATCAGCCCCAGCATTTT.